Following are 20 T cell receptor beta chains from one sample sequenced in a study of T cells in Graves' hyperthyroidism and ophthalmopathy. It was RNA transcripts that yielded the amplified TCR beta CDR3 regions. Primed by the HTBI set, a first-round RT-PCR was run on the TCR CDR3. One entry per CDR3 protein, called by TCRdb with MiXCR from the multiplex PCR reads. The sample lists some 620,000 distinct CDR3 sequences, around 16% occurring once. Sequenced input: blood. The receptors here all came from a woman aged 25-40 years with Graves' hyperthyroidism.

This clonotype has at least ten counts. The rearrangement links TRBV6-1 to TRBJ2-7; D is perhaps TRBD1 or TRBD2 (5 bases each). Germline V gene sequence: CDR1 MNHNS, CDR2 SASEGT. This CDR3 comprises 13 residues. Between the trimmed V and J ends, which lost 5 bases and 6 bases, there was a span of 14 bases. The CDR3 loop reads CASSPGLRGEQYF. The CDR3 DNA reads as TGTGCCAGCAGTCCGGGGCTAAGAGGCGAGCAGTACTTC.

The chain links TRBV27 to TRBJ1-4; maybe TRBD1 (6 bases). The CDR3 consists of 14 residues. V was pared by 6 bases and J by 3 bases, with 11 bases between. Germline CDR1 MNHEY, CDR2 SMNVEV (reference sequence). The CDR3 loop is CASRMGAANEKLFF. The CDR3 DNA reads as TGTGCCAGCAGGATGGGGGCGGCTAATGAAAAACTGTTTTTT.

This clonotype has at least ten counts. The CDR3 sequence: CASSPRTVDNSPLHF. In DNA form, the CDR3 reads TGTGCCAGCTCACCACGGACAGTTGATAATTCACCCCTCCACTTT. The rearrangement uses TRBV18 and TRBJ1-6; possibly TRBD1 for D (6 bases). V lost 1 base to trimming and J lost 5 bases, with 9 bases between them. This CDR3 contains 15 residues. The germline V gene encodes CDR1 KGHSH and CDR2 LQKENI.

This clonotype has a count of ten or more. This CDR3 is CASSEGDRTIEAFF. The CDR3 DNA reads as TGTGCCAGCAGTGAAGGGGACAGGACCATTGAAGCTTTCTTT. The chain recombines TRBV2 with TRBJ1-1; 8 positions match TRBD1. From germline, CDR1 is SNHLY and CDR2 FYNNEI. J lost 7 bases, V lost 1 base, and 5 bases had no gene match. The CDR3 covers 14 residues.

Many counts were recorded for this clonotype. The V call is TRBV28, the J call TRBJ1-2; D call uncertain. CDR3 size: 13 residues. The germline CDR1 and CDR2 sequences are MDHEN and SYDVKM. V lost 4 bases, J lost 6 bases, and 12 bases lay in between. The CDR3 spells CASSSSPHDGYTF. The CDR3 nucleotides read TGTGCCAGCAGTTCCTCACCGCATGATGGCTACACCTTC.

This clonotype was counted ten times or more. This chain connects TRBV12-3 or TRBV12-4 to TRBJ1-1; 7 bases map to TRBD1. CDR3 length equals 14 residues. Trimming at V came to 9 bases and at J to 5 bases, leaving 12 bases not matched to a gene. CDR3 nucleotides: TGTGCCAGTCGGCCAAAAGGGGGCAAGACTGAAGCTTTCTTT. Translated: CASRPKGGKTEAFF.

This clonotype occurred many times. The rearrangement uses TRBV12-3 or TRBV12-4 and TRBJ1-2; TRBD1 matches at 7 bases. V lost 7 bases, J lost 4 bases, and 9 bases stayed unmatched. This CDR3 has 14 residues. The CDR3 region has the DNA TGTGCCAGCACCCTGACAGGGTTTGGCTATGGCTACACCTTC. Amino acid sequence: CASTLTGFGYGYTF.

This clonotype was detected many times. V and J are TRBV20-1 and TRBJ2-7; a weak D match, TRBD1 (5 bases). This CDR3 is 14 amino acids long. V was clipped by 3 bases and J by 2 bases, with 14 bases between them. The germline CDR1 and CDR2 sequences are DFQATT and SNEGSKA (reference sequence). The chain's CDR3 is CSASPDTVTYEQYF. The DNA of the CDR3 is TGCAGTGCTAGCCCGGACACGGTTACCTACGAGCAGTACTTC.

A word on this clonotype: A much bigger clone sits one base away, suggesting this may be a read error. The rearrangement uses TRBV20-1 and TRBJ2-5, with D perhaps matching TRBD2 (5 bases). The CDR3 contains 16 residues. Germline V gene data show CDR1 as DFQATT and CDR2 as SNEGSKA (reference sequence). V was pared by 3 bases and J by 3 bases, with 20 bases between. CDR3 protein: CSASRPGIGSEETQYF. As DNA, the CDR3 is TGCAGTGCTAGCCGCCCGGGAATTGGGTCCGAAGAGACCCAGTACTTC.

Many counts were recorded for this clonotype. CDR3 sequence reads: CASSQGPNRAYEQYF. The CDR3 nucleotides are TGCGCCAGCAGCCAAGGCCCGAACAGGGCCTACGAGCAGTACTTC. This chain connects TRBV4-1 to TRBJ2-7; a possible D gene is TRBD1 (6 bases). The CDR3 has 15 residues. V was trimmed by 1 base and J by 2 bases, leaving 12 bases between them. Germline V gene sequence: CDR1 MGHRA, CDR2 YSYEKL.

This clonotype appeared many times. This rearrangement joins TRBV2 to TRBJ2-4; D tentatively reads TRBD1 or TRBD2 (6 bases each). The CDR3 length is 15 residues. Trimming took off 4 bases at V and 8 bases at J, with 18 bases between the two ends. Germline V gives CDR1 SNHLY, CDR2 FYNNEI. CDR3 protein: CASSAGGAVVYIQYF. The CDR3 coding sequence is TGTGCCAGCAGTGCCGGGGGCGCGGTGGTCTACATTCAGTACTTC.

About this clonotype itself: This may stem from a read error, because a much larger clone lies one nucleotide away. The rearrangement links TRBV20-1 to TRBJ2-1; D may be TRBD2 (5 bases). CDR1 is DFQATT and CDR2 is SNEGSKA in the germline V gene (reference sequence). The ends were cut back, 0 bases at V and 2 bases at J, with 8 bases in the middle. The CDR3 runs 14 residues. CDR3 DNA sequence: TGCAGTGCTAGAGATCCCGGGGCCTACAATGAGCAGTTCTTC. Encoded protein: CSARDPGAYNEQFF.

The rearrangement joins TRBV7-8 to TRBJ2-7, with D possibly being TRBD2 (5 bases). Trimming took 1 base from V and 10 from J, leaving 14 bases between them. The CDR3 runs 13 residues. CDR1 is SGHVS, CDR2 FQNEAQ, per germline. The DNA of the CDR3 is TGTGCCAGCAGCTTAGACAGAGACTACGGTCAGTACTTC. Translation: CASSLDRDYGQYF.

The chain couples TRBV19 to TRBJ1-6, with 8 bases identical to TRBD1. CDR3 length equals 13 residues. V was clipped by 10 bases and J by 6 bases; unmatched bases: 5. The germline gives CDR1 LNHDA, CDR2 SQIVND (reference sequence). DNA for the CDR3: TGTGCCACCGGAGACAGGGGTAATTCACCCCTCCACTTT. It translates to CATGDRGNSPLHF.

This clonotype has at least ten counts. The rearrangement joins TRBV3-1 to TRBJ2-3, with D possibly TRBD1 on 5 matching bases. Per the germline V gene, CDR1 is LGHDT and CDR2 is YNNKEL (reference sequence). The CDR3 has 15 amino acids. The ends were cut back, 3 bases at V and 2 bases at J, with 12 bases in the middle. DNA for the CDR3: TGTGCCAGCAGCCATGGGCAGGGTCCCACAGATACGCAGTATTTT. Amino acids: CASSHGQGPTDTQYF.

The table lists this clonotype with many counts. V and J are TRBV28 and TRBJ2-2, with 10 positions matching TRBD2. This CDR3 spans 18 amino acids. The V segment lost 8 bases and the J segment 5 bases; nucleotides outside the gene matches: 17. Germline V gene data show CDR1 as MDHEN and CDR2 as SYDVKM. CDR3 protein: CASVPGGILAGRTGELFF. DNA for the CDR3: TGTGCCAGCGTCCCCGGGGGGATACTAGCGGGAAGGACCGGGGAGCTGTTTTTT.

There are many counts of this clonotype. The chain employs TRBV6-6 and TRBJ2-7; 8 nucleotides agree with TRBD2. The trim removed 2 bases at V and 3 bases at J, leaving 6 bases unmatched. CDR1 is MNHNY, CDR2 SVGAGI, per germline (reference sequence). The CDR3 runs to 15 residues. CDR3 bases: TGTGCCAGCAGTTACGGGGGCGGGAGGATCTACGAGCAGTACTTC. This gives the protein CASSYGGGRIYEQYF.

The J gene is TRBJ2-1, the V gene TRBV6-9; TRBD2 is a possible D gene (5 bases). Germline loops: CDR1 MNHGY, CDR2 SVAAGI. V was clipped by 4 bases and J by 12 bases, with 10 bases between them. The CDR3 sequence is 11 residues long. The CDR3 sequence: CASSLSGVQFF. The CDR3 coding sequence is TGTGCCAGCAGTTTATCCGGGGTGCAGTTCTTC.

This clonotype was picked up many times. V gene TRBV28 combines with J gene TRBJ2-7; D might be TRBD1 (6 bases). Trimming left V 6 bases short and J 4 bases short, with 16 bases between. The CDR3 is 14 residues long. From germline, CDR1 is MDHEN and CDR2 SYDVKM. For the CDR3, the DNA is TGTGCCAGCAGGATCCCTCAGGGGTCATACGAGCAGTACTTC. This sequence encodes CASRIPQGSYEQYF.

The V gene is TRBV13, the J gene TRBJ2-2; D is possibly TRBD1 or TRBD2 (6 bases each). The CDR3 has 14 residues. The germline V and J ends were trimmed by 2 bases and 6 bases, with 10 bases remaining between them. Germline V gene data show CDR1 as PRHDT and CDR2 as FYEKMQ (reference sequence). The CDR3 DNA is TGTGCCAGCAGCTTAAGGAGGGGGGCCGGGGAGCTGTTTTTT. Translated: CASSLRRGAGELFF.